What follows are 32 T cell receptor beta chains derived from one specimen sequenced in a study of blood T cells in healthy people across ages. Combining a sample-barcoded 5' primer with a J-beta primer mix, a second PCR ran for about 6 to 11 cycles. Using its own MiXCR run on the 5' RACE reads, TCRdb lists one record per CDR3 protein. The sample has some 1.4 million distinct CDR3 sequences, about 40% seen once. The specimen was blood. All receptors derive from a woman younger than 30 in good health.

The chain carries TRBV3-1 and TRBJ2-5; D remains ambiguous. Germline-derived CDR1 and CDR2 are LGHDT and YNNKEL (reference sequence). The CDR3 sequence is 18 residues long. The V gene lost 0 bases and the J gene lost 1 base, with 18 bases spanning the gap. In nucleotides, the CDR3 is TGTGCCAGCAGCCAAGAGTTTCTTATGTTTGAGTCCCAAGAGACCCAGTACTTC. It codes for CASSQEFLMFESQETQYF.

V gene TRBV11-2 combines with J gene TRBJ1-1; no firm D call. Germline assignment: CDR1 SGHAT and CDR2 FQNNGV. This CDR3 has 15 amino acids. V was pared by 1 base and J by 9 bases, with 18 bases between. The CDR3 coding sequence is TGTGCCAGCAGCTTAGGAGTACGGGGAGAGCCTCAAGCTTTCTTT. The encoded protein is CASSLGVRGEPQAFF.

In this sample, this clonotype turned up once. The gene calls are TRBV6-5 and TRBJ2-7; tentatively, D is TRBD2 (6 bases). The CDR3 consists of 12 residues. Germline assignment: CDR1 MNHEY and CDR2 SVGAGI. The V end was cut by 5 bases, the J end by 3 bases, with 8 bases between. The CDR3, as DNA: TGTGCCAGCAGTGCGGGGCTCTACGAGCAGTACTTC. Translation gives CASSAGLYEQYF.

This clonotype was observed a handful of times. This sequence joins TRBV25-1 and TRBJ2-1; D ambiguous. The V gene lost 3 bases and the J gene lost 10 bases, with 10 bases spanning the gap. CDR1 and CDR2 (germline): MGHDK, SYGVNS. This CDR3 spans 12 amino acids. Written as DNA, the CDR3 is TGTGCCAGCAGTGAGAATTCTAGGGAGCAGTTCTTC. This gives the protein CASSENSREQFF.

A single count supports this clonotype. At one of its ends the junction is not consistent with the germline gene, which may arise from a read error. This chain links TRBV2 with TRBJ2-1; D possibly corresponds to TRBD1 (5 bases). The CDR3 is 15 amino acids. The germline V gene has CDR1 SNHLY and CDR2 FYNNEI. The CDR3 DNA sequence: TGTACCAGCAGGACCCCTACAGGCCCCTACAATGAGCAGTTCTTC. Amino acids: CTSRTPTGPYNEQFF.

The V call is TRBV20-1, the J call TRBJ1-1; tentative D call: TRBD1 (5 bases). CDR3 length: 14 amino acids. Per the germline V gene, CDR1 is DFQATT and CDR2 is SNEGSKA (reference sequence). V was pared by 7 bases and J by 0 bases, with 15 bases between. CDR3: CSVSQGTMNTEAFF. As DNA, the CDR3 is TGCAGTGTCTCACAAGGGACCATGAACACTGAAGCTTTCTTT.

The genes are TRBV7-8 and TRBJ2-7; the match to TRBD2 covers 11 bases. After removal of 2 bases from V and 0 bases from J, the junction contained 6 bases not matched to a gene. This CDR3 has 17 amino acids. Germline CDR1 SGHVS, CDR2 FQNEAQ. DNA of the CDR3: TGTGCCAGCAGCTTACTAGCGGGAGGCCAAAGCTCCTACGAGCAGTACTTC. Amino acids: CASSLLAGGQSSYEQYF.

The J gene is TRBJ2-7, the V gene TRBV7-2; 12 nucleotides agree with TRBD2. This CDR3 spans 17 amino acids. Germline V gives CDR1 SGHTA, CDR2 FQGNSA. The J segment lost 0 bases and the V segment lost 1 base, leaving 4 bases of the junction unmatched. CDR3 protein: CASSLVTSGRSSYEQYF. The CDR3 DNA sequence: TGTGCCAGCAGCTTAGTTACTAGCGGGAGGTCCTCCTACGAGCAGTACTTC.

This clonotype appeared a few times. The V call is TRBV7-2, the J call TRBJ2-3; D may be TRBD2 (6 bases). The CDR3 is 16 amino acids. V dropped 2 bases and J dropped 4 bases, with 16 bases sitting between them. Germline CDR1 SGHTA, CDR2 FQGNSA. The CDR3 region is CASSLNVRGGADTQYF. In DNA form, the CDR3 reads TGTGCCAGCAGCTTAAACGTACGGGGAGGCGCAGATACGCAGTATTTT.

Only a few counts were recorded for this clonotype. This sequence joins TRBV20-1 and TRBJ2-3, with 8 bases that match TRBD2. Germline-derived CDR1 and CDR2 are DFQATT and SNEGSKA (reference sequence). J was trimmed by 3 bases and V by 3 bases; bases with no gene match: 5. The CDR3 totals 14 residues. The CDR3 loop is CSASGAGATDTQYF. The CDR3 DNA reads TGCAGTGCTAGTGGAGCGGGGGCAACAGATACGCAGTATTTT.

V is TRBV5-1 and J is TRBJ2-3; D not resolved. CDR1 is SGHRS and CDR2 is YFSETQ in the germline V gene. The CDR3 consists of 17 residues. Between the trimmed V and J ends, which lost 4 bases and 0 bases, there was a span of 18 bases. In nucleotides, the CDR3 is TGCGCCAGCAGCCTAGACGATTTGATCATTAGCACAGATACGCAGTATTTT. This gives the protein CASSLDDLIISTDTQYF.

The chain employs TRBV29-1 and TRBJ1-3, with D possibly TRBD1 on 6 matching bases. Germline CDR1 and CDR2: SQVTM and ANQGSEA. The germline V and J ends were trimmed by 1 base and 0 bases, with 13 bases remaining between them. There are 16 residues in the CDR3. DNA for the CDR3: TGCAGCGTTGAAGGGGCAGGGGACGACTCTGGAAACACCATATATTTT. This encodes CSVEGAGDDSGNTIYF.

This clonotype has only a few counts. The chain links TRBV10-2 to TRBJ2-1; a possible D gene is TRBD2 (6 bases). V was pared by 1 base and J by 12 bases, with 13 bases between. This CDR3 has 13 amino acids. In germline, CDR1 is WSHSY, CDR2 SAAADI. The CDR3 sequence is CASSEWEAWGQFF. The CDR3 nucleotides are TGCGCCAGCAGTGAGTGGGAGGCTTGGGGGCAGTTCTTC.

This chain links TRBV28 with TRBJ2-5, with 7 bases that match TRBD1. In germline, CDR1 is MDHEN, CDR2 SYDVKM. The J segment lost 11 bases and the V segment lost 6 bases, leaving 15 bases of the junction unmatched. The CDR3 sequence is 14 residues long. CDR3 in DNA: TGTGCCAGCAGGGGTACAGGGGCCGCCAATGAGCAGTACTTC. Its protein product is CASRGTGAANEQYF.

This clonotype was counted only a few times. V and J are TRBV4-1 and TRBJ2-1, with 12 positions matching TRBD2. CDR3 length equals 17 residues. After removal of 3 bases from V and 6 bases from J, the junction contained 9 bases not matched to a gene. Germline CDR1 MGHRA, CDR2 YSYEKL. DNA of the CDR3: TGCGCCAGCAGCCACCTCCTAGCGGGGGGGCCTGGCAATGAGCAGTTCTTC. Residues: CASSHLLAGGPGNEQFF.

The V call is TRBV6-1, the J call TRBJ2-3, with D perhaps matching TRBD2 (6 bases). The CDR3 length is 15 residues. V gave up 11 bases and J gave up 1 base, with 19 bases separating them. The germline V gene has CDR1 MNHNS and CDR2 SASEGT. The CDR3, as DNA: TGTGCCGTAAGCGGTAGGGCTAGCGGCACAGATACGCAGTATTTT. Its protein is CAVSGRASGTDTQYF.

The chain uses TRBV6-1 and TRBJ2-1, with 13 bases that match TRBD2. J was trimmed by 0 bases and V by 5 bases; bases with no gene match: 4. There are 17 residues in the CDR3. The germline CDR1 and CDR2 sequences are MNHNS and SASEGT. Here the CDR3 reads CASSQGTSGISYNEQFF. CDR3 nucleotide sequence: TGTGCCAGCAGTCAGGGGACTAGCGGGATCTCCTACAATGAGCAGTTCTTC.

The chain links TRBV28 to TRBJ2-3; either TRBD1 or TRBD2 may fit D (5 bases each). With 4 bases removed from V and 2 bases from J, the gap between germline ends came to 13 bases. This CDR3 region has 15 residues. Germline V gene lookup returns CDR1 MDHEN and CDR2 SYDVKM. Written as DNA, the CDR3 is TGTGCCAGCAGTTCTCCTCGGGACCTCACAGATACGCAGTATTTT. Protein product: CASSSPRDLTDTQYF.

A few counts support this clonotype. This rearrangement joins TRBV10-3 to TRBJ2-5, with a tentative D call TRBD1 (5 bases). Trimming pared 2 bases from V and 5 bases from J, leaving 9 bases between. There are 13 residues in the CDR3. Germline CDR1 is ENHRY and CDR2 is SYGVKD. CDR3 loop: CAISEQGSETQYF. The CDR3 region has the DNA TGTGCCATCAGTGAGCAGGGTTCGGAGACCCAGTACTTC.

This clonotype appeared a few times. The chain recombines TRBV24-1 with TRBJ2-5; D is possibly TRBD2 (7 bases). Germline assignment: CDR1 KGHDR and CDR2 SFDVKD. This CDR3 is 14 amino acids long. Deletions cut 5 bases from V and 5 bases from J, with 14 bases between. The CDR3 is CATSVAGAGETQYF. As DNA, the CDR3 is TGTGCCACCAGTGTTGCGGGGGCAGGGGAGACCCAGTACTTC.

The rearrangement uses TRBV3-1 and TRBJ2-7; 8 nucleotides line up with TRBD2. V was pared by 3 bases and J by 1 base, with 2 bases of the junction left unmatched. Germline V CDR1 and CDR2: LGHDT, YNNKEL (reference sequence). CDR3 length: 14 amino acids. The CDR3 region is CASSHLAGSYEQYF. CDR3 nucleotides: TGTGCCAGCAGCCACCTAGCGGGTTCCTACGAGCAGTACTTC.

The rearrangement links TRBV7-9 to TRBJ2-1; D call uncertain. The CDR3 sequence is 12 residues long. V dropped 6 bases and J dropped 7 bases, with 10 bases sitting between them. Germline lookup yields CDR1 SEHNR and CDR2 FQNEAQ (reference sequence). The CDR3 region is CASRPAANEQFF. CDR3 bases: TGTGCCAGCAGGCCGGCGGCAAATGAGCAGTTCTTC.

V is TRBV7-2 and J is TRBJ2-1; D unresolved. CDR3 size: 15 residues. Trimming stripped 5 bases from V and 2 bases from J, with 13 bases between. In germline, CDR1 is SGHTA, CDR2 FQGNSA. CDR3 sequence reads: CASSPNREPYNEQFF. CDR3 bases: TGTGCCAGCAGCCCCAATAGGGAACCCTACAATGAGCAGTTCTTC.

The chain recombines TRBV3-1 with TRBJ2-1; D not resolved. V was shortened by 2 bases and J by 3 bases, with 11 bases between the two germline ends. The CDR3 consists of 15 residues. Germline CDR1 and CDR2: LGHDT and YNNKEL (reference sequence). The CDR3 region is CASSQSHSSYNEQFF. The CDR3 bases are TGTGCCAGCAGCCAAAGTCACTCTAGCTACAATGAGCAGTTCTTC.

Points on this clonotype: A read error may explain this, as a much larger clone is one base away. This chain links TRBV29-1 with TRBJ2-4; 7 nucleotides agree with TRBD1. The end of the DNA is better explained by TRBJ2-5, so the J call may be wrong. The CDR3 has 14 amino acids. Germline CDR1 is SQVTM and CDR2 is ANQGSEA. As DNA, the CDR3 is TGCAGCGTTGGGACCAGGGACAGCTTAGAGACCCAGTACTTC. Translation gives CSVGTRDSLETQYF.

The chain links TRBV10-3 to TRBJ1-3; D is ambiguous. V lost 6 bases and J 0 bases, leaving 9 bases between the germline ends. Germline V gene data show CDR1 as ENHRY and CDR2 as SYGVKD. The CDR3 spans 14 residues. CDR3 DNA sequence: TGTGCCATCAGGGGCCAAAGCTCTGGAAACACCATATATTTT. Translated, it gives CAIRGQSSGNTIYF.

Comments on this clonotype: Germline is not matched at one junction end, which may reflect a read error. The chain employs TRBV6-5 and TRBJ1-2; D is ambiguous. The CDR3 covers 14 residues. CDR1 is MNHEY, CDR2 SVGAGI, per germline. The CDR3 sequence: CAGRNDPETYGYTF. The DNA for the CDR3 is TGTGCCGGCAGAAACGACCCGGAGACCTATGGCTACACCTTC.

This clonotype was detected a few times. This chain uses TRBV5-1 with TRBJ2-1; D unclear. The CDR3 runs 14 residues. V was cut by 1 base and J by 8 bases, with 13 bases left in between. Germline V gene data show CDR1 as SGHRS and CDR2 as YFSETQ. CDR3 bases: TGCGCCAGCAGCTTGCAGCCGGTTCTGGATGAGCAGTTCTTC. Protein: CASSLQPVLDEQFF.

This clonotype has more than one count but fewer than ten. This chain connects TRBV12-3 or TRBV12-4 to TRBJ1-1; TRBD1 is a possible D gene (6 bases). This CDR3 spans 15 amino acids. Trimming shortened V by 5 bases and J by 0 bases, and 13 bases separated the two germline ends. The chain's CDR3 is CASSVQGYMNTEAFF. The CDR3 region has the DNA TGTGCCAGCAGTGTACAGGGTTACATGAACACTGAAGCTTTCTTT.

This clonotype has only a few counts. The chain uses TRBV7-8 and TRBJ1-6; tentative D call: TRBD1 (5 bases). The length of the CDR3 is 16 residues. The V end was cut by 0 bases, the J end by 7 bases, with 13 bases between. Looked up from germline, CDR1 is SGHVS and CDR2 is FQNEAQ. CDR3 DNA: TGTGCCAGCAGCTTAGCCGTGGGGGGTTGGAATTCACCCCTCCACTTT. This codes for CASSLAVGGWNSPLHF.

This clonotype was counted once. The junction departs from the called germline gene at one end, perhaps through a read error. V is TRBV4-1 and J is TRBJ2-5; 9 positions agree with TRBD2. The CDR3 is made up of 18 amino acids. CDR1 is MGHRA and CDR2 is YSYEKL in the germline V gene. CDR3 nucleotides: TGCGCCAGCAGTCAAGAGGGCGGGCTAGCGGGGATCCAAGAGATCCAGTACTTC. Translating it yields CASSQEGGLAGIQEIQYF.

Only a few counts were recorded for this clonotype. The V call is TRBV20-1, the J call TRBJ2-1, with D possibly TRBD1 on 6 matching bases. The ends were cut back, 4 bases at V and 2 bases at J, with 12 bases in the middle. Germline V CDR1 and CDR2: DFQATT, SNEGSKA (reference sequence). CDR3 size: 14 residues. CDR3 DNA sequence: TGCAGTGCTAAACCGACAGGAACCTACAATGAGCAGTTCTTC. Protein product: CSAKPTGTYNEQFF.